The source of this T cell receptor beta chain is a study of blood T cells in healthy people across ages. The wider study: The template switching approach captured approximately one barcoded beta molecule for every two T cells. The study's findings and limits: Diversity was estimated from one million T cells, and these estimates were considered underestimates. The unknown donor CMV status may have confounded expanded clonotype changes.

It was with a sample-barcoded 5' primer and a J-beta primer mix that a second PCR of roughly 6 to 11 cycles was run. Through a template-switch adaptor with 12 random nucleotides, each cDNA molecule received a tag. Each CDR3 protein is one row after TCRdb ran MiXCR on the 5' RACE reads. The table shows 780,000 or so distinct CDR3 sequences, with about 53% occurring only once. To note about this clonotype: Its antigen is unknown.

This CDR3 region has 14 residues. Germline loops: CDR1 MNHEY, CDR2 SMNVEV (reference sequence). V was shortened by 0 bases and J by 3 bases, with 9 bases between the two germline ends. Sequenced material: blood. The receptor was isolated from a man older than 75 in good health. The chain recombines TRBV27 with TRBJ2-7; D is undetermined. In DNA form, the CDR3 reads TGTGCCAGCAGTTTATCGGGGTTGGGCTACGAGCAGTACTTC. The encoded protein is CASSLSGLGYEQYF.